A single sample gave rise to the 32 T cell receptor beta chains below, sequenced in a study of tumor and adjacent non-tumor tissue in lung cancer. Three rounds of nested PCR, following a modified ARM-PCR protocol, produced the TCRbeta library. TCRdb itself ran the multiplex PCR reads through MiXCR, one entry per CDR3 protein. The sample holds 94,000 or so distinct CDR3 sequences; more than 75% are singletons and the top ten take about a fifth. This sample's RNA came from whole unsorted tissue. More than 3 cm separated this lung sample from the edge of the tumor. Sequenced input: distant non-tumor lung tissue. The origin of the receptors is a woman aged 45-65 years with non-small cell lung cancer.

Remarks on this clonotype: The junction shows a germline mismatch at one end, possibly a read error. CDR3 region: CTSRYGDEQYF. The CDR3 DNA sequence: TGTACCAGCAGATACGGAGACGAGCAGTACTTC. The J gene is TRBJ2-7, the V gene TRBV6-2 or TRBV6-3; no clear D gene. Germline V gene sequence: CDR1 MNHEY, CDR2 SVGEGT. The length of the CDR3 is 11 residues.

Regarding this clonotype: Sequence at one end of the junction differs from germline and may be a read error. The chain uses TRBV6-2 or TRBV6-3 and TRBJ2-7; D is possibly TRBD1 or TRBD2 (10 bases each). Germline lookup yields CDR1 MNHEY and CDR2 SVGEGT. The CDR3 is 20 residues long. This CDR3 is CASSYPIGTGELAGYYEQYF. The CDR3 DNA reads TGTGCCAGTAGTTACCCGATCGGGACAGGGGAACTAGCGGGATACTACGAGCAGTACTTC.

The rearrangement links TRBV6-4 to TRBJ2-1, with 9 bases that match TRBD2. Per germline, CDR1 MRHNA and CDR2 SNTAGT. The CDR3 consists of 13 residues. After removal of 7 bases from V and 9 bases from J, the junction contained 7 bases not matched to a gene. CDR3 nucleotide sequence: TGTGCCAGCAACGCTAGCGGGGAGGGTGAGCAGTTCTTC. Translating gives CASNASGEGEQFF.

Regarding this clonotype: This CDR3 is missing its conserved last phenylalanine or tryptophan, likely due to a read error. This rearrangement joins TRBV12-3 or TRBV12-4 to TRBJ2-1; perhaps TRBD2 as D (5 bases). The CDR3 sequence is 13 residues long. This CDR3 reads CASSLAEGNEQFL. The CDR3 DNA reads TGTGCCAGTAGTTTAGCAGAGGGCAATGAGCAGTTCCTC.

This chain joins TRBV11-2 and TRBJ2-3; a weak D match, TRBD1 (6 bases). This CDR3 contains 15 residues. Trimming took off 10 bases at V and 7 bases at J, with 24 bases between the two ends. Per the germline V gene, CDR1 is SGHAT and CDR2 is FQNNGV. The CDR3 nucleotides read TGTGCCAATAACTTAGGACCCCCAGGGGACCATACGCAGTATTTT. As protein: CANNLGPPGDHTQYF.

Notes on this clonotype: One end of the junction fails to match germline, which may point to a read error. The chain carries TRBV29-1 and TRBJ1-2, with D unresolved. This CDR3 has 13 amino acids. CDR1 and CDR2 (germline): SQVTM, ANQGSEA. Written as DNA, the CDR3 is TGCAGCGTGAAGGAACATGGTAGCTATGGTTACACCTTC. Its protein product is CSVKEHGSYGYTF.

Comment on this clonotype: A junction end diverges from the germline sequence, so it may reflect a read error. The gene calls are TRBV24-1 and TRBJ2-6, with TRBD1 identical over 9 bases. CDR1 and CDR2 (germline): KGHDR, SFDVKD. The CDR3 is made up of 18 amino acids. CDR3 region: CATCGGGQGETGANVLTF. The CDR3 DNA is TGTGCCACCTGTGGGGGGGGACAGGGCGAAACTGGAGCCAACGTCCTGACTTTC.

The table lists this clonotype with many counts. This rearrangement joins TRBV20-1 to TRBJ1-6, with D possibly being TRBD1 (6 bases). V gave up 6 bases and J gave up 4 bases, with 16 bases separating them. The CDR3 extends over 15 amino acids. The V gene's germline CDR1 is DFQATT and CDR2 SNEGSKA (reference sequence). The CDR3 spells CSAGGGLGYNSPLHF. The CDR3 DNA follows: TGCAGTGCGGGGGGGGGCTTAGGGTATAATTCACCCCTCCACTTT.

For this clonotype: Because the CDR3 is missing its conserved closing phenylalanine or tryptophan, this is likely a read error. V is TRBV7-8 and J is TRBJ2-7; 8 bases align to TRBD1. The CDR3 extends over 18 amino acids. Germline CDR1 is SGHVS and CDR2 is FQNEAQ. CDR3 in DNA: TGTACCAGCAGCTTAGTCGCTGGCGGCCGGACAGGGTCCTACGAGCAGTACTTA. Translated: CTSSLVAGGRTGSYEQYL.

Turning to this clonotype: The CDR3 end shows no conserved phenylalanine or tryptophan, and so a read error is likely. CDR3 amino acids: CASMFGGSHNEQFS. The DNA of the CDR3 is TGTGCCAGCATGTTCGGCGGGAGCCACAATGAGCAGTTCTCC. This sequence joins TRBV7-3 and TRBJ2-1, with 7 bases matching TRBD2. The V and J ends lost 7 bases and 5 bases, in that order; junction bases with no gene match: 8. In germline, CDR1 is SGHTA, CDR2 FQGTGA. The CDR3 length is 14 residues.

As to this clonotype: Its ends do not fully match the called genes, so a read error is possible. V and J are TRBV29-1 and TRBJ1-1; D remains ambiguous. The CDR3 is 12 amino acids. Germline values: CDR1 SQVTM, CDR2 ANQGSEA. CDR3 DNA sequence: TGCAGCGTTGGGCGGCGGAGCACTGAAGCTTCCTTT. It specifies CSVGRRSTEASF. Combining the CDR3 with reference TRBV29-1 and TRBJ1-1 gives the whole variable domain SAVISQKPSRDICQRGTSLTIQCQVDSQVTMMFWYRQQPGQSLTLIATANQGSEATYESGFVIDKFPISRPNLTFSTLTVSNMSPEDSSIYLCSVGRRSTEASFGQGTRLTVV.

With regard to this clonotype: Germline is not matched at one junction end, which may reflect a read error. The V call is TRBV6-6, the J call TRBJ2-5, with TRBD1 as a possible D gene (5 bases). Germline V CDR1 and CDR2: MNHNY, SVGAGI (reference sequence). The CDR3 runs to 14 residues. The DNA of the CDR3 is TGTGCCAGCAGCCCACTGGGGCCCCAAGAGATCCAGTACTTC. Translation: CASSPLGPQEIQYF.

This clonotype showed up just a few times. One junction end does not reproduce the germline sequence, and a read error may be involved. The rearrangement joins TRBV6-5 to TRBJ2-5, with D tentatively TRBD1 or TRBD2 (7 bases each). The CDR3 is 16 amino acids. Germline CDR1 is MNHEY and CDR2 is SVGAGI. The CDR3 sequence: CASSYNTPGGGETQCF. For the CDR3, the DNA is TGTGCCAGTAGTTATAATACCCCAGGGGGAGGGGAGACCCAGTGCTTC.

CDR3 DNA: TGTGCCAGCACTAAGACAGGGGTAGGGTCCGGGGAGCTGTTTTTT. Translating it yields CASTKTGVGSGELFF. The chain has TRBV6-5 and TRBJ2-2, with 8 bases aligning to TRBD1. CDR3 length equals 15 residues. Trimming removed 7 bases from V and 6 bases from J; junction bases left unmatched: 10. The germline V gene has CDR1 MNHEY and CDR2 SVGAGI.

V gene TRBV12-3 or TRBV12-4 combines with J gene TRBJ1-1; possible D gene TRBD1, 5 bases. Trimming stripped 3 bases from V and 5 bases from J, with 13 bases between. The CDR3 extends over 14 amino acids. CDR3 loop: CASSFMGGWTEAFF. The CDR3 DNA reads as TGTGCCAGCAGTTTCATGGGGGGGTGGACTGAAGCTTTCTTT.

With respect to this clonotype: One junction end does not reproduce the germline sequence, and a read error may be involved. The CDR3 here is CASRGPEETQYF. Written as DNA, the CDR3 is TGTGCCAGCAGGGGTCCCGAAGAGACCCAATACTTC. This chain connects TRBV6-1 to TRBJ2-5; D unclear. The CDR3 runs to 12 residues. The germline V gene encodes CDR1 MNHNS and CDR2 SASEGT.

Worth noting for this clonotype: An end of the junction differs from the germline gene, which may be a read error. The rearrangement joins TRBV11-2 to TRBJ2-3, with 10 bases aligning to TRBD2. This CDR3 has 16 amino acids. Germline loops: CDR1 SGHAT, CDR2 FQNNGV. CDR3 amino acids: CVSSEASGGITDTQYF. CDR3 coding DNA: TGTGTCAGCAGTGAGGCTAGCGGGGGTATCACAGATACGCAGTATTTT.

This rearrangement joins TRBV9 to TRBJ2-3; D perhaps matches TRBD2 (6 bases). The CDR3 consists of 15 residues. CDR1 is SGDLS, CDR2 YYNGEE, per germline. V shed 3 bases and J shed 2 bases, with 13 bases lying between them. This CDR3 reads CASSAGTFLTDTQYF. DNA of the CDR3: TGTGCCAGCAGCGCCGGGACTTTCCTCACAGATACGCAGTATTTT. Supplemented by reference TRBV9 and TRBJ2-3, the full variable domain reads DSGVTQTPKHLITATGQRVTLRCSPRSGDLSVYWYQQSLDQGLQFLIQYYNGEERAKGNILERFSAQQFPDLHSELNLSSLELGDSALYFCASSAGTFLTDTQYFGPGTRLTVL.

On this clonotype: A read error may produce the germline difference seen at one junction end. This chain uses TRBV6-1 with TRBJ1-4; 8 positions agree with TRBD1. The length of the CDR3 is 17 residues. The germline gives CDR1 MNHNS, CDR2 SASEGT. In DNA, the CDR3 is TGTGCCAGCAGTGACCACCTCGGTGGGACAGGATATGAAAAACCGTTTTTT. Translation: CASSDHLGGTGYEKPFF.

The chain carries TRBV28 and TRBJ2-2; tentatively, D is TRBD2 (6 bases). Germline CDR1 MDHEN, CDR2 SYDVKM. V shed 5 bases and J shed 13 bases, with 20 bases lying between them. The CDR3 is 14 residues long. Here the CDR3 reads CASSPTRAAWGLFF. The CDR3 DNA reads TGTGCCAGCAGTCCGACTAGAGCGGCCTGGGGGCTGTTTTTT.

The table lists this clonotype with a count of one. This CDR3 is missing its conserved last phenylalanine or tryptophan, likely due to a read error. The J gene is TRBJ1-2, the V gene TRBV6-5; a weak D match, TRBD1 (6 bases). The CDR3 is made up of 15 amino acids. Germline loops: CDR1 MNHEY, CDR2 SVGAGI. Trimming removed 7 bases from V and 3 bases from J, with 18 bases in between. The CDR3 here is CASIEILQGHYGYTY. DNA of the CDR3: TGTGCCAGCATCGAGATCCTACAGGGACACTATGGCTACACCTAC.

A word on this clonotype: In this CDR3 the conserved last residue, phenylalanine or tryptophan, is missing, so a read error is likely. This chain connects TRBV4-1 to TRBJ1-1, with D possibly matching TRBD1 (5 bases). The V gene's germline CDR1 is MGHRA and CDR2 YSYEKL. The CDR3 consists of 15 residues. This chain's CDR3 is CASSQEPGRETEAFL. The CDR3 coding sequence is TGCGCAAGCAGCCAAGAGCCAGGGCGGGAGACTGAAGCTTTCCTT.

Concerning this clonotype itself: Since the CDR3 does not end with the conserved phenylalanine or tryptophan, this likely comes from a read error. CDR3: CASSPVALGVRDYEQYL. CDR3 sequence (DNA): TGCGCCAGCAGCCCGGTTGCACTGGGGGTTCGGGATTACGAGCAGTACCTC. J is TRBJ2-7 and V is TRBV5-1; either TRBD1 or TRBD2 may fit D (5 bases each). This CDR3 region has 17 residues. CDR1 is SGHRS, CDR2 YFSETQ, per germline. V lost 4 bases and J 4 bases, leaving 24 bases between the germline ends.

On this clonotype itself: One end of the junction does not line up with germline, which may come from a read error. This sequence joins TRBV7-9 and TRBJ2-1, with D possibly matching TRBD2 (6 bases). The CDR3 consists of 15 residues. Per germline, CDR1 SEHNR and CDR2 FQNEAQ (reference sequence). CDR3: CAGSTRESSYNEQFF. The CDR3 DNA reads TGTGCCGGCAGCACGCGGGAAAGCTCCTACAATGAGCAGTTCTTC.

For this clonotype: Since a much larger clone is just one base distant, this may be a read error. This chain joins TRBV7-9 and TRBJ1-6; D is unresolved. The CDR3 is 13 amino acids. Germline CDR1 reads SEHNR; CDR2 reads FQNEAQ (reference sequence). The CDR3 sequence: CASSRPGNSPIHF. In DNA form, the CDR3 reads TGTGCCAGCAGCCGCCCGGGGAATTCACCCATCCACTTT.

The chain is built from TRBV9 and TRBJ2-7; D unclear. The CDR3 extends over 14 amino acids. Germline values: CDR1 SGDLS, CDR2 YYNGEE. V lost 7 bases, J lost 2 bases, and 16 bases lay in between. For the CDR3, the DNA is TGTGCCAGCGCCACGTCACGGCGCACCTACGAGCAGTACTTC. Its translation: CASATSRRTYEQYF.

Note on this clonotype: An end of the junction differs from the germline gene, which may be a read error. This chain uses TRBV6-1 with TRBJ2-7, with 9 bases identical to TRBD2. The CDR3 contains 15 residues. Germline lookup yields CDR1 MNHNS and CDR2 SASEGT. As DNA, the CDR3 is TGTACCAGCTGTGTGGGGAGCGGGAGGACCTACGAGCAGTACTTC. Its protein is CTSCVGSGRTYEQYF.

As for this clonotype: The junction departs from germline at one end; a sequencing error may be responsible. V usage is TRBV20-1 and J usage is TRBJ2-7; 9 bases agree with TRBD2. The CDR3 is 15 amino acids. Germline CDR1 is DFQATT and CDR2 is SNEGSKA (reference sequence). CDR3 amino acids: CNASVAGEVVDEQYF. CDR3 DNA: TGCAATGCTTCTGTAGCGGGAGAAGTGGTTGACGAACAGTACTTC.

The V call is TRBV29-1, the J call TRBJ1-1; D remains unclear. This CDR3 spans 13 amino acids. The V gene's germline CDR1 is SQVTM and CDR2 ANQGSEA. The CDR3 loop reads CSVEGMGYTEAFF. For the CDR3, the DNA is TGCAGTGTCGAGGGTATGGGGTACACTGAAGCTTTCTTT. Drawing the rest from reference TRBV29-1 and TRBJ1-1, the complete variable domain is SAVISQKPSRDICQRGTSLTIQCQVDSQVTMMFWYRQQPGQSLTLIATANQGSEATYESGFVIDKFPISRPNLTFSTLTVSNMSPEDSSIYLCSVEGMGYTEAFFGQGTRLTVV.

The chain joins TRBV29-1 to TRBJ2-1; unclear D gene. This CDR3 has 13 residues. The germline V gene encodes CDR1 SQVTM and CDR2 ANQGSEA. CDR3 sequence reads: CITRFNPFDEQFF. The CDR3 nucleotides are TGCATCACTCGCTTCAATCCCTTCGATGAGCAGTTCTTC.

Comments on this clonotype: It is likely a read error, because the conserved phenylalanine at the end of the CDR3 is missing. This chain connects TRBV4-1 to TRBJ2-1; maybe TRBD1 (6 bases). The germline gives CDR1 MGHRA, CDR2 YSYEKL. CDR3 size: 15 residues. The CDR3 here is CASKPLGGADNEQFC. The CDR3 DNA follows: TGCGCCAGCAAACCCCTAGGGGGAGCCGACAATGAACAGTTCTGC.

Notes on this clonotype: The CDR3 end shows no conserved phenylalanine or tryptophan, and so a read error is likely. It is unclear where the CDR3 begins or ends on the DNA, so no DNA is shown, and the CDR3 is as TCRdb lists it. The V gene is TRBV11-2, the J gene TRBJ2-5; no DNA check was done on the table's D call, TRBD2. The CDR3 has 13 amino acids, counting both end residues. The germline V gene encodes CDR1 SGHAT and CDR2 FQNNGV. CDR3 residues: CASSLEASWRLYL.